This TCR beta chain derives from a study of shared clonotypes between healthy human individuals (dated by TCRdb to about 2020). Concerning the study at large: The cohort included a few men and a couple of women between 18 and 49 years of age. To increase sequencing depth and limit assay-specific biases, TCR repertoire library preparation and sequencing were carried out by different laboratories using diverse techniques. For each donor, CD4 naive and CD4 memory were each given three plates, CD8 naive was given two plates, and CD8 memory was given one plate. Per donor, leukapheresis produced somewhere between about 0.8 and 9.5 billion PBMCs. The study deeply sequenced blood TCR repertoires of about 5 healthy adults to estimate repertoire size and the extent of clonotype sharing between individuals. General conclusions and limits of the study: Sampling was restricted to blood, and TCR repertoires in tissues likely differ from the TCR repertoires found in blood. Estimated clonotype richness was generally larger for naive than for memory subsets. Based on pairwise subsampling, the degree of clonotype sharing among donors was expected to be affected by sequencing depth. The genetic and exposure-history diversity represented was limited by the small number of donors. Around 5.4% of naive CD4, more than 3% of naive CD8, 2.3% of memory CD4, and 0.35% to 0.5% of memory CD8 clonotypes were shared across a few donors. Rarefaction of sorted-subset datasets indicated incomplete sequencing despite the large sequencing depth. Compared with non-shared clonotypes, the clonotypes found in all four sorted-subset donors had higher generation probabilities.

Using the deep immunoSEQ assay, TCR CDR3 regions were amplified from genomic DNA by multiplex PCR. Extracted genomic DNA from each cell subset was distributed evenly across all wells of several immunoSEQ 96-well plates, and each plate was treated as a replicate. For sorted subsets, around 200 ng genomic DNA, equal to 30,000 to 35,000 T cell genomes, was loaded into each replicate PCR. The purified libraries were quantified using a Qubit 3.0 fluorometer, sized with a Bioanalyzer 2100, and then quantified again using the KAPA Library Quantification kit. A separate single-read 150-cycle Illumina NextSeq 550 flow cell was used to sequence each immunoSEQ 96-well plate. Per the source publication's procedure: Because the immunoSEQ output held only junctional sequences and lacked quality scores, the filtering could not match the filtering applied to full-length reads. To assign V/J genes and CDR3, sequences were annotated using PyIR, a Python wrapper for IgBLAST v1.9, with IMGT germline references. Any read was removed if the V/J assignment was weak (E-value above 1e-6), the CDR3 was missing, or the read contained stop codons, out-of-frame junctions, or ambiguous translated residues. A V3J clonotype was defined by an identical inferred V gene, J gene, and CDR3 amino acid sequence. Percentage overlap between repertoires was calculated by dividing the number of shared unique clonotypes by the size of the smaller repertoire. Richness of each repertoire was evaluated using RTK rarefaction, the Chao1 estimator, and Recon v2.1 estimates of unobserved clonotypes. OLGA was used to compute generation probabilities for all TCRbeta clonotypes that the gDNA method yielded from a handful of donors. Here the immuneACCESS table is served through TCRdb, limited to in-frame sequences with V and J called. Missing clones are a known gap in these copies; in checked studies unresolved V genes cover under half, and the rest lacks a known reason. D and trimming were read from the DNA, whereas the V and J calls and clone size are those reported in that table. Here the sample has about 800,000 clones; approximately 97% occur a single time. Less than 0.25% of the sample goes to the ten largest clones.

Trimming accounts for 0 bases at V and 8 bases at J, while the number of junction bases matched to no gene is 3. From the cysteine through the phenylalanine, the CDR3 covers 16 amino acids. Of the read, only the CDR3 DNA is kept; its 48 bases are in frame from base 1. CDR1 and CDR2 are drawn from the germline V gene: SGHVS, FQNEAQ. CD8 naive samples were obtained by positive selection for CCR7 among CD45RO-negative cells, yielding a CD45RA+CCR7+ population from which TemRA cells were excluded. The donors were healthy, HIV-negative adults who had no recently reported acute infections or vaccinations. Every donor was a Caucasian adult living in Nashville, Tennessee, USA. Blood was obtained by leukapheresis, after which PBMCs were separated by Ficoll-Histopaque density gradient centrifugation and cryopreserved in liquid nitrogen vapor phase. Analytical flow cytometry was used to check the purity and quantity of each magnetically sorted T cell population. Genomic DNA was isolated from every sorted fraction and measured by UV absorbance on a Nanodrop 2000c.

Worth noting for this clone: Its antigen remains undetermined. The sample holds no much larger clone one base away, and base qualities are not on file.

Sequencing was done on a sample of naive CD8+ T cells sorted from blood. Explained via the paper, the cell subset or site label denotes: CD45RA+CCR7+. The TCR sequence derives from a young man in good health. Here the chain combines TRBV7-8 and TRBJ2-1; 14 bases in the middle match TRBD2. The CDR3 protein is CASSLAGLAGVHEQFF. The DNA sequence reads TGTGCCAGCAGCTTAGCGGGACTAGCGGGAGTCCATGAGCAGTTCTTC.